Each of the 11 T cell receptor beta chains below was sequenced from the same sample in a study of shared clonotypes between healthy human individuals. Profiling relied on immunoSEQ multiplex PCR, and the TCRdb table lists in-frame clones only, not all of them. The sample comprises around 940,000 clones, 76% of which are singletons, and around 1.4% rests with the top ten. The sample comprised memory CD4+ T cells sorted from blood. The sample's subset: CD45RA-negative fraction. Every receptor here comes from a man between 18 and 35 years old in good health.

The rearrangement uses TRBV5-1 and TRBJ1-6; 7 nucleotides agree with TRBD1. The CDR3 runs 14 residues. The ends lost 4 bases at V and 15 bases at J; junction bases unmatched: 13. Germline values: CDR1 SGHRS, CDR2 YFSETQ. In nucleotides, the CDR3 is TGCGCCAGCAGCCAGTTGACAGGGAGCACCGTCCTCCACTTT. Protein: CASSQLTGSTVLHF.

The genes are TRBV28 and TRBJ2-4, with D tentatively TRBD1 or TRBD2 (6 bases each). There are 15 residues in the CDR3. Trimming pared 7 bases from V and 4 bases from J, leaving 17 bases between. The germline gives CDR1 MDHEN, CDR2 SYDVKM. The CDR3 sequence is CASKSSGAGKNIQYF. The DNA for the CDR3 is TGTGCCAGCAAGTCTTCGGGGGCAGGTAAAAACATTCAGTACTTC.

The J gene is TRBJ2-1, the V gene TRBV11-2; 8 nucleotides line up with TRBD2. Germline V gene data show CDR1 as SGHAT and CDR2 as FQNNGV. Trimming removed 2 bases from V and 4 bases from J; junction bases left unmatched: 4. The CDR3 has 15 amino acids. CDR3: CASSLRLARYNEQFF. As DNA, the CDR3 is TGTGCCAGCAGCTTACGACTAGCGAGGTACAATGAGCAGTTCTTC.

The table lists this clone with a count of one. The chain carries TRBV6-1 and TRBJ1-4; D not certain. The CDR3 totals 18 residues. Trimming cost V 1 base and J 5 bases, with 20 bases left between them. The germline V gene has CDR1 MNHNS and CDR2 SASEGT. The CDR3, as DNA: TGTGCCAGCAGTGAAGTTGGGGTTGACTCCGACTTGAATGAAAAACTGTTTTTT. Translating it yields CASSEVGVDSDLNEKLFF.

The CDR3 region is CASSPRGGDKSSAFF. CDR3 DNA sequence: TGTGCCAGCAGCCCGCGGGGGGGGGATAAATCCTCAGCTTTCTTT. The J gene is TRBJ1-1, the V gene TRBV28, with D possibly matching TRBD1 (5 bases). The germline gives CDR1 MDHEN, CDR2 SYDVKM. V lost 6 bases, J lost 10 bases, and 24 bases lay in between. The CDR3 totals 15 residues.

The chain links TRBV6-1 to TRBJ2-6; possible D gene TRBD1, 5 bases. V was shortened by 8 bases and J by 2 bases, with 7 bases between the two germline ends. The CDR3 is 13 residues long. Germline CDR1 is MNHNS and CDR2 is SASEGT. The chain's CDR3 is CASSGTGANVLTF. The CDR3 nucleotides are TGTGCCAGCTCAGGGACTGGGGCCAACGTCCTGACTTTC.

The DNA for the CDR3 is TGTGCCAGCAGTCGATCGCGTTCCTTGGGCACTGAAGCTTTCTTT. Translating it yields CASSRSRSLGTEAFF. The V and J genes are TRBV5-4 and TRBJ1-1; D not resolved. Germline CDR1 is SGHNT and CDR2 is YYREEE (reference sequence). CDR3 length: 15 residues. Trimming pared 5 bases from V and 4 bases from J, leaving 18 bases between.

This clone was seen a few times. This chain connects TRBV6-1 to TRBJ1-1, with 10 bases that match TRBD1. The germline gives CDR1 MNHNS, CDR2 SASEGT. V lost 4 bases, J lost 2 bases, and 16 bases stayed unmatched. This CDR3 is built from 19 residues. The CDR3 DNA is TGTGCCAGCAGTGGGACCCCGGGACAGGGGAGGTCCCGAAACACTGAAGCTTTCTTT. Residues: CASSGTPGQGRSRNTEAFF.

The chain couples TRBV4-3 to TRBJ2-3; D call uncertain. V lost 8 bases, J lost 0 bases, and 9 bases lay in between. The CDR3 extends over 13 amino acids. Per germline, CDR1 LGHNA and CDR2 YSLEER. The CDR3 DNA reads TGCGCCAGCGGCCTGACTAGCACAGATACGCAGTATTTT. This codes for CASGLTSTDTQYF.

The rearrangement joins TRBV7-9 to TRBJ2-5; 7 positions match TRBD1. Germline V lookup: CDR1 SEHNR, CDR2 FQNEAQ (reference sequence). The CDR3 spans 16 residues. The junction had 11 bases not matched to a gene; V was cut back by 4 bases and J by 3 bases. CDR3: CASSSGTVVIKETQYF. DNA of the CDR3: TGTGCCAGCAGCTCCGGGACAGTGGTAATCAAAGAGACCCAGTACTTC.

Concerning this clone: Distinct nucleotide sequences in the sample also encode this CDR3. This chain connects TRBV2 to TRBJ2-3; perhaps TRBD2 as D (5 bases). The CDR3 runs 12 residues. Germline CDR1 is SNHLY and CDR2 is FYNNEI. Trimming took off 6 bases at V and 3 bases at J, with 7 bases between the two ends. CDR3 DNA sequence: TGTGCCAGCAGGAGGGAGACAGATACGCAGTATTTT. It yields the protein CASRRETDTQYF. The full variable domain, its missing parts supplied by reference TRBV2 and TRBJ2-3, is EPEVTQTPSHQVTQMGQEVILRCVPISNHLYFYWYRQILGQKVEFLVSFYNNEISEKSEIFDDQFSVERPDGSNFTLKIRSTKLEDSAMYFCASRRETDTQYFGPGTRLTVL.